The 26 T cell receptor beta chains listed next were all sequenced from one sample in a study of blood T cell repertoires in COVID-19. TCRdb's copy holds only in-frame clones and misses some; the assay was immunoSEQ multiplex PCR. The sample carries 100,000 to 150,000 clones, over 75% recorded once. The sample consisted of peripheral blood. The origin of the receptors is a woman older than 75 with acute or convalescent COVID-19.

The J gene is TRBJ2-2, the V gene TRBV18; the D is unclear. This CDR3 region has 14 residues. With 3 bases removed from V and 7 bases from J, the gap between germline ends came to 12 bases. Germline V gene data show CDR1 as KGHSH and CDR2 as LQKENI. DNA for the CDR3: TGTGCCAGCTCACCGTCCCTCCGTAGCGGGGAGCTGTTTTTT. This encodes CASSPSLRSGELFF.

The chain uses TRBV5-6 and TRBJ2-5, with D tentatively TRBD1 (6 bases). The CDR3 is 13 amino acids. Trimming took off 3 bases at V and 5 bases at J, with 11 bases between the two ends. Germline assignment: CDR1 SGHDT and CDR2 YYEEEE. CDR3 DNA sequence: TGTGCCAGCAGCTCCTTGGGGGCGGAGACCCAGTACTTC. This sequence encodes CASSSLGAETQYF.

J is TRBJ2-7 and V is TRBV2, with D possibly being TRBD2 (5 bases). Germline CDR1 and CDR2: SNHLY and FYNNEI. The CDR3 is made up of 13 amino acids. Trimming took 2 bases from V and 2 from J, leaving 7 bases between them. The CDR3 nucleotides read TGTGCCAGCAGTGAAAGACTAACCTACGAGCAGTACTTC. It is translated as CASSERLTYEQYF.

V gene TRBV13 combines with J gene TRBJ1-3; TRBD1 might be the D (6 bases). Trimming cost V 5 bases and J 4 bases, with 12 bases left between them. The V gene's germline CDR1 is PRHDT and CDR2 FYEKMQ (reference sequence). CDR3 length equals 14 residues. In DNA, the CDR3 is TGTGCCAGCAGCAGGACAGCCCGAGGAAACACCATATATTTT. Encoded protein: CASSRTARGNTIYF. Complete variable domain (other parts from reference TRBV13 and TRBJ1-3): AAGVIQSPRHLIKEKRETATLKCYPIPRHDTVYWYQQGPGQDPQFLISFYEKMQSDKGSIPDRFSAQQFSDYHSELNMSSLELGDSALYFCASSRTARGNTIYFGEGSWLTVV.

V usage is TRBV9 and J usage is TRBJ2-2, with D hard to call. From germline, CDR1 is SGDLS and CDR2 YYNGEE. The CDR3 consists of 16 residues. V was cut by 3 bases and J by 1 base, with 13 bases left in between. The CDR3 spells CASSAASTGNTGELFF. CDR3 in DNA: TGTGCCAGCAGCGCGGCTTCAACGGGGAACACCGGGGAGCTGTTTTTT.

The rearrangement joins TRBV18 to TRBJ2-7, with D possibly matching TRBD1 (5 bases). Germline CDR1 KGHSH, CDR2 LQKENI. The CDR3 covers 16 residues. With 5 bases removed from V and 0 bases from J, the gap between germline ends came to 17 bases. CDR3 loop: CASSSTPGIGSYEQYF. The CDR3 DNA sequence: TGTGCCAGCTCATCTACCCCAGGGATAGGCTCCTACGAGCAGTACTTC.

V and J are TRBV6-2 or TRBV6-3 and TRBJ2-5; D may be TRBD2 (5 bases). Trimming pared 4 bases from V and 5 bases from J, leaving 14 bases between. CDR1 and CDR2 from the germline V gene are MNHEY and SVGEGT. This CDR3 has 14 residues. CDR3 region: CASSSLTIGETQYF. The CDR3 region has the DNA TGTGCCAGCAGTTCCCTGACTATTGGGGAGACCCAGTACTTC.

This chain uses TRBV29-1 with TRBJ1-2, with 9 bases aligning to TRBD1. J gave up 8 bases and V 4 bases, and 5 bases lay outside the gene matches. The CDR3 runs to 12 residues. Germline CDR1 reads SQVTM; CDR2 reads ANQGSEA. The CDR3 DNA reads as TGCAGCGTTGGACAGGGGGGTCACGGCTACACCTTC. Translated: CSVGQGGHGYTF.

This clone came up once. The chain combines TRBV5-1 with TRBJ1-3; TRBD1 matches at 7 bases. Per the germline V gene, CDR1 is SGHRS and CDR2 is YFSETQ. V dropped 3 bases and J dropped 2; count of bases not matched to a gene: 5. The CDR3 covers 15 residues. The CDR3: CASSSRTGAGNTIYF. The CDR3 region has the DNA TGCGCCAGCAGCTCGCGCACAGGGGCTGGAAACACCATATATTTT.

This chain joins TRBV7-2 and TRBJ2-2, with a possible D match to TRBD2 (6 bases). Trimming left V 1 base short and J 1 base short, with 7 bases between. This CDR3 has 15 residues. CDR1 and CDR2 from the germline V gene are SGHTA and FQGNSA. DNA of the CDR3: TGTGCCAGCAGCTTAGAAGCGGGGAACACCGGGGAGCTGTTTTTT. This translates into CASSLEAGNTGELFF.

This chain connects TRBV5-1 to TRBJ1-1, with D possibly being TRBD1 (5 bases). Trimming stripped 4 bases from V and 5 bases from J, with 12 bases between. Germline V gene data show CDR1 as SGHRS and CDR2 as YFSETQ. The CDR3 length is 13 residues. CDR3 sequence: CASSIAGGTEAFF. In DNA form, the CDR3 reads TGCGCCAGCAGCATTGCGGGGGGGACTGAAGCTTTCTTT.

This chain uses TRBV4-2 with TRBJ1-3, with D tentatively TRBD1 (6 bases). This CDR3 is 18 amino acids long. Trimming removed 2 bases from V and 4 bases from J, with 21 bases in between. CDR1 is LGHNA and CDR2 is YNFKEQ in the germline V gene. The CDR3 is CASSQITGMIASGNTIYF. CDR3 nucleotides: TGTGCCAGCAGCCAAATTACAGGGATGATTGCTTCAGGAAACACCATATATTTT.

This clone was picked up a small number of times. The chain uses TRBV7-8 and TRBJ2-7; TRBD2 matches at 7 bases. The CDR3 length is 15 residues. Unmatched junction bases numbered 7, after V lost 2 bases and J lost 3 bases. Germline V gene data show CDR1 as SGHVS and CDR2 as FQNEAQ. The CDR3 DNA reads as TGTGCCAGCAGCTTACCTAGCGGCAAGAACTACGAGCAGTACTTC. Protein sequence: CASSLPSGKNYEQYF.

J is TRBJ1-2 and V is TRBV18; 9 bases are shared with TRBD1. The germline CDR1 and CDR2 sequences are KGHSH and LQKENI. J lost 3 bases, V lost 3 bases, and 5 bases had no gene match. The CDR3 sequence is 15 residues long. CDR3 loop: CASSPDRGWDYGYTF. In DNA form, the CDR3 reads TGTGCCAGCTCACCGGACAGGGGATGGGACTATGGCTACACCTTC.

This clone was detected once. The chain's CDR3 is CASSAGKKGTGQETQYF. CDR3 DNA sequence: TGTGCCAGCAGTGCGGGAAAGAAGGGGACAGGGCAAGAGACCCAGTACTTC. V is TRBV25-1 and J is TRBJ2-5, with TRBD1 matching over 9 bases. The junction had 11 bases not matched to a gene; V was cut back by 4 bases and J by 2 bases. The germline V gene encodes CDR1 MGHDK and CDR2 SYGVNS. CDR3 size: 17 residues. The whole variable domain, filled in from reference TRBV25-1 and TRBJ2-5, reads EADIYQTPRYLVIGTGKKITLECSQTMGHDKMYWYQQDPGMELHLIHYSYGVNSTEKGDLSSESTVSRIRTEHFPLTLESARPSHTSQYLCASSAGKKGTGQETQYFGPGTRLLVL.

The V call is TRBV3-1 (or the pseudogene TRBV3-2), the J call TRBJ1-4; 8 positions agree with TRBD1. There are 14 residues in the CDR3. Germline CDR1 reads LGHDT; CDR2 reads YNNKEL (reference sequence). V was pared by 2 bases and J by 6 bases, with 2 bases of the junction left unmatched. The CDR3 loop is CASSQQGAHEKLFF. The CDR3 bases are TGTGCCAGCAGCCAACAGGGGGCGCATGAAAAACTGTTTTTT.

Details on this clone: Other DNA sequences of this sample code for an identical CDR3. V is TRBV3-1 (or the pseudogene TRBV3-2) and J is TRBJ2-6; 10 bases are a match to TRBD1. Trimming removed 6 bases from V and 4 bases from J; junction bases left unmatched: 9. The germline V gene has CDR1 LGHDT and CDR2 YNNKEL (reference sequence). CDR3 length: 17 residues. The CDR3 spells CASSQPGQGSGANVLTF. DNA for the CDR3: TGTGCCAGCAGTCAACCGGGACAGGGGTCCGGGGCCAACGTCCTGACTTTC.

J is TRBJ2-7 and V is TRBV6-1; possibly TRBD2 for D (5 bases). V dropped 3 bases and J dropped 1 base, with 10 bases sitting between them. Germline lookup yields CDR1 MNHNS and CDR2 SASEGT. CDR3 length equals 14 residues. CDR3: CASSESRASYEQYF. CDR3 sequence (DNA): TGTGCCAGCAGTGAGTCGAGGGCTTCCTACGAGCAGTACTTC.

The chain employs TRBV10-3 and TRBJ2-7; 11 bases match TRBD1. CDR1 and CDR2 (germline): ENHRY, SYGVKD. This CDR3 has 15 amino acids. Losses at the gene ends were 4 bases for V and 5 bases for J; bases not matched to a gene: 7. CDR3 region: CAISGRTGGLNEQYF. The CDR3 nucleotides read TGTGCCATCAGTGGCCGGACAGGGGGCTTAAACGAGCAGTACTTC.

The gene calls are TRBV14 and TRBJ1-2, with TRBD1 matching over 8 bases. Germline trimming cut 0 bases from V and 7 bases from J; bases unmatched to any gene: 4. CDR1 and CDR2 (germline): SGHDN, FVKESK. The CDR3 covers 14 residues. CDR3 DNA sequence: TGTGCCAGCAGCCAAGACAGGGGGCGCGGTGGCTACACCTTC. Protein product: CASSQDRGRGGYTF.

This clone was seen just once. The V call is TRBV9, the J call TRBJ2-2, with D perhaps TRBD2 (7 bases). The CDR3 consists of 14 residues. V was clipped by 4 bases and J by 15 bases, with 22 bases between them. The germline V gene has CDR1 SGDLS and CDR2 YYNGEE. The DNA for the CDR3 is TGTGCCAGCAGCCCCGAAAGGGGGGGCAAGGGAATGTTTTTT. This gives the protein CASSPERGGKGMFF.

Only one count was recorded for this clone. The V and J genes are TRBV7-2 and TRBJ1-1, with TRBD1 as a possible D gene (6 bases). This CDR3 comprises 13 residues. The germline gives CDR1 SGHTA, CDR2 FQGNSA. Trimming cost V 5 bases and J 10 bases, with 17 bases left between them. CDR3 sequence: CASSAGRGGIAFF. CDR3 sequence (DNA): TGTGCCAGCAGCGCCGGACGAGGGGGTATAGCTTTCTTT. The entire variable domain, with the rest obtained from reference TRBV7-2 and TRBJ1-1, is as follows: GAGVSQSPSNKVTEKGKDVELRCDPISGHTALYWYRQSLGQGLEFLIYFQGNSAPDKSGLPSDRFSAERTGGSVSTLTIQRTQQEDSAVYLCASSAGRGGIAFFGQGTRLTVV.

CDR3 in DNA: TGTGCCAGCAGCTTAGTCGCCAGCTATAATTCACCCCTCCACTTT. It yields the protein CASSLVASYNSPLHF. The chain is built from TRBV7-6 and TRBJ1-6, with D unresolved. The germline V gene has CDR1 SGHVS and CDR2 FNYEAQ. The CDR3 has 15 residues. V was pared by 1 base and J by 3 bases, with 7 bases between.

This chain joins TRBV7-2 and TRBJ1-5; D ambiguous. V was pared by 5 bases and J by 1 base, with 15 bases between. The CDR3 is 16 amino acids. CDR1 is SGHTA, CDR2 FQGNSA, per germline. The CDR3 nucleotides read TGTGCCAGCAGCCGTAGCTTAATACGGAGCAATCAGCCCCAGCATTTT. It translates to CASSRSLIRSNQPQHF.

V usage is TRBV15 and J usage is TRBJ1-1; D unclear. The germline V gene has CDR1 LNHNV and CDR2 YYDKDF (reference sequence). CDR3 length equals 14 residues. Trimming pared 8 bases from V and 0 bases from J, leaving 13 bases between. The CDR3 coding sequence is TGTGCCACCTCCTTGGGAGGAGTGAACACTGAAGCTTTCTTT. Translating it yields CATSLGGVNTEAFF.

The V gene is TRBV21-1, the J gene TRBJ2-2; the listed D gene, TRBD1, was not tested against the DNA. TRBV21-1 is an annotated pseudogene. There are 15 residues in the CDR3. This CDR3 is CASSKGQGGAGELFF. The CDR3, as DNA: TGTGCCAGCAGCAAGGGACAGGGAGGCGCCGGGGAGCTGTTTTTT.